These 32 T cell receptor beta chains share one sample of origin, sequenced in a study of OX40 agonist ivuxolimab in advanced cancers. This table comes from immunoSEQ multiplex PCR, and its TCRdb copy is limited to in-frame clones, with some not included. The repertoire holds some 80,000 clones, with over 80% as singletons. The sample in question was CD4+ or CD8+ T cells sorted from blood, obtained in a trial of the OX40 agonist ivuxolimab. These TCRs come from an adult with an advanced solid tumor such as melanoma, head and neck, liver or kidney cancer.

This chain connects TRBV7-2 to TRBJ2-5, with 10 nucleotides matching TRBD1. There are 15 residues in the CDR3. Losses at the gene ends were 5 bases for V and 5 bases for J; bases not matched to a gene: 8. Germline V lookup: CDR1 SGHTA, CDR2 FQGNSA. CDR3 nucleotides: TGTGCCAGCAGCCCCCTAAGGACAGGGGGGGAGACCCAGTACTTC. Translating gives CASSPLRTGGETQYF.

V gene TRBV5-1 combines with J gene TRBJ1-1, with 7 bases aligning to TRBD1. The CDR3 contains 14 residues. From germline, CDR1 is SGHRS and CDR2 YFSETQ. V trimming: 2 bases; J trimming: 1 base; junction bases outside the gene matches: 2. CDR3 loop: CASSFTGANTEAFF. The CDR3 region has the DNA TGCGCCAGCAGCTTTACAGGGGCGAACACTGAAGCTTTCTTT.

The rearrangement uses TRBV19 and TRBJ1-3; 8 bases match TRBD1. This CDR3 is 17 amino acids long. Germline trimming cut 8 bases from V and 2 bases from J; bases unmatched to any gene: 14. Germline V lookup: CDR1 LNHDA, CDR2 SQIVND (reference sequence). Here the CDR3 DNA reads TGTGCCAGTCGGTCCAGGGGGCAAGGAGGGGCTGGAAACACCATATATTTT. This gives the protein CASRSRGQGGAGNTIYF. Looking up the rest from reference TRBV19 and TRBJ1-3 gives the full variable domain: DGGITQSPKYLFRKEGQNVTLSCEQNLNHDAMYWYRQDPGQGLRLIYYSQIVNDFQKGDIAEGYSVSREKKESFPLTVTSAQKNPTAFYLCASRSRGQGGAGNTIYFGEGSWLTVV.

The chain has TRBV6-5 and TRBJ2-7; D call uncertain. Germline V gives CDR1 MNHEY, CDR2 SVGAGI. There are 11 residues in the CDR3. The V end was cut by 4 bases, the J end by 4 bases, with 5 bases between. The CDR3 spells CASSLFYEQYF. CDR3 nucleotides: TGTGCCAGCAGTTTGTTTTACGAGCAGTACTTC.

The rearrangement joins TRBV7-2 to TRBJ1-2; weak D call: TRBD1 (6 bases). The CDR3 is made up of 14 amino acids. V shed 5 bases and J shed 6 bases, with 16 bases lying between them. Germline values: CDR1 SGHTA, CDR2 FQGNSA. The CDR3, as DNA: TGTGCCAGCAGCAAGTACACAGGGATTGATGGCTACACCTTC. Its protein is CASSKYTGIDGYTF.

This chain uses TRBV4-3 with TRBJ2-1; 10 bases are shared with TRBD2. The V gene's germline CDR1 is LGHNA and CDR2 YSLEER. The CDR3 sequence is 16 residues long. Trimming removed 3 bases from V and 7 bases from J; junction bases left unmatched: 9. The CDR3 coding sequence is TGCGCCAGCAGCCAGGACCTAGCGGGGGATCTAAATGAGCAGTTCTTC. Protein sequence: CASSQDLAGDLNEQFF.

Here the CDR3 reads CASSAYQETQYF. In DNA, the CDR3 is TGTGCCAGCTCAGCGTACCAAGAGACCCAGTACTTC. This sequence joins TRBV18 and TRBJ2-5; no clear D. The germline V gene encodes CDR1 KGHSH and CDR2 LQKENI. The CDR3 has 12 residues. V was trimmed by 5 bases and J by 0 bases, leaving 4 bases between them. The full variable domain, its missing parts supplied by reference TRBV18 and TRBJ2-5, is NAGVMQNPRHLVRRRGQEARLRCSPMKGHSHVYWYRQLPEEGLKFMVYLQKENIIDESGMPKERFSAEFPKEGPSILRIQQVVRGDSAAYFCASSAYQETQYFGPGTRLLVL.

In this sample, this clone turned up once. The V and J genes are TRBV6-6 and TRBJ2-7; no definite D call. V lost 3 bases to trimming and J lost 4 bases, with 10 bases between them. The CDR3 runs to 13 residues. Germline V gene data show CDR1 as MNHNY and CDR2 as SVGAGI (reference sequence). This chain's CDR3 is CASSYDWRYEQYF. CDR3 DNA: TGTGCCAGCAGTTATGATTGGCGTTACGAGCAGTACTTC.

This rearrangement joins TRBV5-1 to TRBJ2-7; 12 positions match TRBD2. The CDR3 loop spans 14 amino acids. The J segment lost 7 bases and the V segment lost 3 bases, leaving 5 bases of the junction unmatched. Per the germline V gene, CDR1 is SGHRS and CDR2 is YFSETQ. In DNA, the CDR3 is TGCGCCAGCAGCTCTTCTAGCGGGAGGGATGAGCAGTACTTC. It codes for CASSSSSGRDEQYF. The full variable domain, completed using reference TRBV5-1 and TRBJ2-7, is KAGVTQTPRYLIKTRGQQVTLSCSPISGHRSVSWYQQTPGQGLQFLFEYFSETQRNKGNFPGRFSGRQFSNSRSEMNVSTLELGDSALYLCASSSSSGRDEQYFGPGTRLTVT.

The chain couples TRBV30 to TRBJ2-3; the D is unclear. V lost 0 bases, J lost 6 bases, and 13 bases lay in between. The V gene's germline CDR1 is GTSNPN and CDR2 SVGIG (reference sequence). This CDR3 is 14 amino acids long. CDR3: CAWSVPAARDTQYF. The CDR3 coding sequence is TGTGCCTGGAGTGTACCGGCGGCAAGGGATACGCAGTATTTT.

This sequence joins TRBV28 and TRBJ1-3; D gene uncertain. The CDR3 totals 15 residues. Germline CDR1 and CDR2: MDHEN and SYDVKM. V was cut by 2 bases and J by 0 bases, with 8 bases left in between. The CDR3 DNA follows: TGTGCCAGCAGTTTAGGTCAGATCTCTGGAAACACCATATATTTT. It yields the protein CASSLGQISGNTIYF. Using reference TRBV28 and TRBJ1-3 for the parts outside the CDR3, the full variable domain is DVKVTQSSRYLVKRTGEKVFLECVQDMDHENMFWYRQDPGLGLRLIYFSYDVKMKEKGDIPEGYSVSREKKERFSLILESASTNQTSMYLCASSLGQISGNTIYFGEGSWLTVV.

This chain links TRBV18 with TRBJ2-7; weak D call: TRBD1 (7 bases). This CDR3 region has 14 residues. CDR1 and CDR2 from the germline V gene are KGHSH and LQKENI. The ends were cut back, 6 bases at V and 2 bases at J, with 14 bases in the middle. The CDR3 spells CASSKQGRPYEQYF. Written as DNA, the CDR3 is TGTGCCAGCTCTAAACAGGGGAGGCCCTACGAGCAGTACTTC.

The chain joins TRBV5-1 to TRBJ2-5; D remains unclear. The CDR3 loop spans 14 amino acids. Germline loops: CDR1 SGHRS, CDR2 YFSETQ. Trimming pared 0 bases from V and 3 bases from J, leaving 9 bases between. CDR3 coding DNA: TGCGCCAGCAGCTTGGGATCTCCCGAAGAGACCCAGTACTTC. It specifies CASSLGSPEETQYF.

The genes are TRBV5-4 and TRBJ2-3; no definite D call. Germline V gene sequence: CDR1 SGHNT, CDR2 YYREEE (reference sequence). The CDR3 is 16 residues long. V was trimmed by 4 bases and J by 6 bases, leaving 21 bases between them. The CDR3 DNA reads as TGTGCCAGCAGCCCAACCCCTACGGCCCTCGGCGATACGCAGTATTTT. This gives the protein CASSPTPTALGDTQYF. Using reference TRBV5-4 and TRBJ2-3 for the parts outside the CDR3, the full variable domain is ETGVTQSPTHLIKTRGQQVTLRCSSQSGHNTVSWYQQALGQGPQFIFQYYREEENGRGNFPPRFSGLQFPNYSSELNVNALELDDSALYLCASSPTPTALGDTQYFGPGTRLTVL.

The chain uses TRBV7-6 and TRBJ2-1, with 8 bases matching TRBD1. The CDR3 length is 17 residues. After removal of 5 bases from V and 1 base from J, the junction contained 10 bases not matched to a gene. Germline V gene lookup returns CDR1 SGHVS and CDR2 FNYEAQ. This CDR3 is CASSISRGHTSYNEQFF. CDR3 nucleotides: TGTGCCAGCAGCATTTCCAGGGGGCACACTTCCTACAATGAGCAGTTCTTC. Drawing the rest from reference TRBV7-6 and TRBJ2-1, the complete variable domain is GAGVSQSPRYKVTKRGQDVALRCDPISGHVSLYWYRQALGQGPEFLTYFNYEAQQDKSGLPNDRFSAERPEGSISTLTIQRTEQRDSAMYRCASSISRGHTSYNEQFFGPGTRLTVL.

The rearrangement joins TRBV5-1 to TRBJ2-7, with a possible D match to TRBD2 (6 bases). Germline CDR1 reads SGHRS; CDR2 reads YFSETQ. V was cut by 3 bases and J by 0 bases, with 16 bases left in between. This CDR3 comprises 16 residues. The CDR3: CASSWGIAGRSYEQYF. CDR3 coding DNA: TGCGCCAGCAGCTGGGGTATTGCGGGGCGCTCCTACGAGCAGTACTTC.

The chain links TRBV5-1 to TRBJ2-5, with TRBD1 as a possible D gene (5 bases). Germline V CDR1 and CDR2: SGHRS, YFSETQ. Trimming shortened V by 1 base and J by 2 bases, and 9 bases separated the two germline ends. The CDR3 extends over 14 amino acids. The CDR3 loop is CASSLNTGQETQYF. The CDR3 nucleotides read TGCGCCAGCAGCTTGAACACAGGACAAGAGACCCAGTACTTC.

The chain uses TRBV19 and TRBJ2-1; tentatively, D is TRBD1 (6 bases). The CDR3 is 15 amino acids. Trimming cost V 5 bases and J 2 bases, with 13 bases left between them. Germline V gene sequence: CDR1 LNHDA, CDR2 SQIVND (reference sequence). CDR3 DNA: TGTGCCAGTAGTCTCGGAGGACAGCCCTACAATGAGCAGTTCTTC. Protein product: CASSLGGQPYNEQFF.

The gene calls are TRBV19 and TRBJ2-7; 8 nucleotides align to TRBD1. This CDR3 has 15 amino acids. Trimming cost V 0 bases and J 6 bases; bases outside gene matches: 7. The germline V gene has CDR1 LNHDA and CDR2 SQIVND (reference sequence). CDR3 protein: CASSIDRTGRREQYF. Written as DNA, the CDR3 is TGTGCCAGTAGTATAGATCGGACAGGGCGTCGCGAGCAGTACTTC.

V is TRBV14 and J is TRBJ2-1; TRBD1 is a possible D gene (5 bases). V gave up 1 base and J gave up 0 bases, with 10 bases separating them. CDR1 SGHDN and CDR2 FVKESK come from the germline V gene. This CDR3 contains 16 residues. CDR3: CASSQGRQSSYNEQFF. CDR3 nucleotides: TGTGCCAGCAGCCAAGGAAGACAGAGCTCCTACAATGAGCAGTTCTTC.

The chain links TRBV18 to TRBJ1-4; no firm D call. Trimming removed 1 base at V and 0 bases at J, with 9 bases between. Germline CDR1 KGHSH, CDR2 LQKENI. The CDR3 contains 16 residues. CDR3 residues: CASSPQQAATNEKLFF. The CDR3 region has the DNA TGTGCCAGCTCACCACAGCAGGCGGCAACTAATGAAAAACTGTTTTTT.

The chain uses TRBV5-3 and TRBJ1-2; no reliable D call. TRBV5-3 is recorded as an ORF, its role being uncertain. The CDR3 runs 17 residues. V shed 0 bases and J shed 2 bases, with 17 bases lying between them. CDR3 in amino acids: CARSLEYDPGKNYGYTF. The DNA of the CDR3 is TGTGCCAGAAGCTTGGAGTACGATCCGGGGAAAAACTATGGCTACACCTTC.

The chain joins TRBV11-2 to TRBJ1-5, with no clear D. Germline V CDR1 and CDR2: SGHAT, FQNNGV. Trimming left V 1 base short and J 7 bases short, with 8 bases between. CDR3 length equals 13 residues. This chain's CDR3 is CASSLGLRQPQHF. The CDR3 nucleotides read TGTGCCAGCAGCTTAGGTCTCAGGCAGCCCCAGCATTTT.

The chain employs TRBV29-1 and TRBJ1-5; TRBD1 matches at 7 bases. The CDR3 contains 12 residues. Germline CDR1 reads SQVTM; CDR2 reads ANQGSEA. The V segment lost 6 bases and the J segment 5 bases; nucleotides outside the gene matches: 4. DNA of the CDR3: TGCAGCGTCGCTACAGGGGATCAGCCCCAGCATTTT. Its translation is CSVATGDQPQHF.

This sequence joins TRBV6-5 and TRBJ1-3; D call uncertain. Per the germline V gene, CDR1 is MNHEY and CDR2 is SVGAGI. The CDR3 is 12 residues long. V dropped 2 bases and J dropped 2 bases, with 1 base sitting between them. The CDR3 reads CASSYPGNTIYF. CDR3 DNA sequence: TGTGCCAGCAGTTACCCTGGAAACACCATATATTTT.

This clone was seen more than once but under ten times. The CDR3 DNA reads TGTGCCAGCAGCTTAGCAGCCTCGGGTCAGCCCCAGCATTTT. This translates into CASSLAASGQPQHF. This sequence joins TRBV7-8 and TRBJ1-5; D unclear. This CDR3 has 14 residues. The V end was cut by 0 bases, the J end by 6 bases, with 9 bases between. CDR1 SGHVS and CDR2 FQNEAQ come from the germline V gene.

V gene TRBV6-5 combines with J gene TRBJ1-1, with 7 nucleotides matching TRBD1. This CDR3 contains 14 residues. Germline V gene sequence: CDR1 MNHEY, CDR2 SVGAGI. With 5 bases clipped from V and 11 bases from J, the junction kept 14 bases outside the gene matches. CDR3 sequence: CASSRQGGLGEAFF. CDR3 coding DNA: TGTGCCAGCAGTCGCCAGGGGGGGCTCGGAGAGGCTTTCTTT.

CDR3 residues: CASSLGLARDEFF. The CDR3 DNA reads TGTGCCAGCAGCTTAGGTTTAGCGAGGGATGAGTTCTTC. The rearrangement joins TRBV11-2 to TRBJ2-1; possible D gene TRBD2, 5 bases. The germline CDR1 and CDR2 sequences are SGHAT and FQNNGV. Between the trimmed V and J ends, which lost 1 base and 14 bases, there was a span of 15 bases. This CDR3 contains 13 residues.

The chain uses TRBV10-1 and TRBJ2-3, with a weak D call TRBD2 (5 bases). Per the germline V gene, CDR1 is WNHNN and CDR2 is SYGVQD (reference sequence). This CDR3 region has 14 residues. V was shortened by 2 bases and J by 9 bases, with 15 bases between the two germline ends. The CDR3 DNA reads TGCGCCAGCAGTGAGAGCTCGCCGGGGAAGACGCAGTATTTT. Translated: CASSESSPGKTQYF.

This rearrangement joins TRBV5-1 to TRBJ1-1, with TRBD1 as a possible D gene (5 bases). CDR3 length: 13 residues. V lost 1 base, J lost 5 bases, and 9 bases lay in between. Germline V CDR1 and CDR2: SGHRS, YFSETQ. The CDR3 protein is CASSLHQGTEAFF. The CDR3 bases are TGCGCCAGCAGCTTGCATCAGGGTACTGAAGCTTTCTTT.

This rearrangement joins TRBV6-5 to TRBJ1-2, with 10 bases that match TRBD1. CDR3 length equals 13 residues. Germline V gene sequence: CDR1 MNHEY, CDR2 SVGAGI. The V and J ends lost 7 bases and 7 bases, in that order; junction bases with no gene match: 6. The CDR3 DNA reads TGTGCCAGCAAAAGACAGGGGGCGGTTGGCTACACCTTC. Translated, it gives CASKRQGAVGYTF.

This clone was found once. V and J are TRBV5-1 and TRBJ1-4; D remains unclear. This CDR3 region has 15 residues. Germline loops: CDR1 SGHRS, CDR2 YFSETQ. Trimming removed 0 bases from V and 7 bases from J, with 13 bases in between. The CDR3 protein is CASSLVGSISEKLFF. Here the CDR3 DNA reads TGCGCCAGCAGCTTGGTTGGATCTATAAGTGAAAAACTGTTTTTT.